The rows below give T cell receptor beta chains drawn from one sample of a study of shared clonotypes between healthy human individuals. TCRdb's copy holds only in-frame clones and misses some; the assay was immunoSEQ multiplex PCR. The table has about 2.3 million clones, over 90% seen once. Sequencing was done on a sample of naive CD4+ T cells from PBMCs. Receptors were obtained from a man younger than 30 in good health. Some clones in this sample may be carry-over from other donors' samples. Each CDR3 is given with its conserved first and last residue. The D gene is left open where the match is weak. Expanded clones are given a class, and other clones once, few, many or no size at all.

j_gene: TRBJ2-7; v_gene: TRBV28; abundance: once; d_gene: TRBD2; CDR3aa: CASSTGTSGTGGLYEQYF; CDR3nt: TGTGCCAGCAGTACCGGGACTAGCGGGACCGGGGGCCTATACGAGCAGTACTTC
j_gene: TRBJ1-2; v_gene: TRBV15; abundance: once; d_gene: NA; CDR3aa: CATSRDYFAGSDYGYTF; CDR3nt: TGTGCCACCAGCAGAGATTACTTCGCGGGGTCCGACTATGGCTACACCTTC
j_gene: TRBJ1-4; v_gene: TRBV19; abundance: NA; d_gene: TRBD1; CDR3aa: CASGTGTLKWNEKLFF; CDR3nt: TGTGCCAGCGGGACAGGAACCCTAAAGTGGAATGAAAAACTGTTTTTT
j_gene: TRBJ2-5; v_gene: TRBV9; abundance: NA; d_gene: TRBD2; CDR3aa: CASSVGRSGGPQETQYF; CDR3nt: TGTGCCAGCAGCGTTGGTAGAAGCGGGGGCCCCCAAGAGACCCAGTACTTC
j_gene: TRBJ2-7; v_gene: TRBV7-2; abundance: once; d_gene: NA; CDR3aa: CASSLTGYEQYF; CDR3nt: TGTGCCAGCAGCTTAACTGGCTACGAGCAGTACTTC
j_gene: TRBJ2-1; v_gene: TRBV5-4; abundance: NA; d_gene: NA; CDR3aa: CASSSRQGGYEQFF; CDR3nt: TGTGCCAGCAGCTCAAGACAGGGAGGCTATGAGCAGTTCTTC
j_gene: TRBJ2-5; v_gene: TRBV6-1; abundance: NA; d_gene: TRBD1; CDR3aa: CASSGDSTQRTQYF; CDR3nt: TGTGCCAGCAGTGGGGACAGTACCCAACGGACCCAGTACTTC
j_gene: TRBJ1-5; v_gene: TRBV28; abundance: NA; d_gene: NA; CDR3aa: CASGGHSNQPQHF; CDR3nt: TGTGCCAGCGGGGGCCATTCCAATCAGCCCCAGCATTTT
j_gene: TRBJ1-1; v_gene: TRBV30; abundance: few; d_gene: NA; CDR3aa: CAWATNTEAFF; CDR3nt: TGTGCCTGGGCCACGAACACTGAAGCTTTCTTT
j_gene: TRBJ1-6; v_gene: TRBV30; abundance: NA; d_gene: NA; CDR3aa: CAWTWAGGNSPLHF; CDR3nt: TGTGCCTGGACCTGGGCTGGGGGCAATTCACCCCTCCACTTT
j_gene: TRBJ2-5; v_gene: TRBV18; abundance: NA; d_gene: TRBD1; CDR3aa: CASSPPGQGETQYF; CDR3nt: TGTGCCAGCTCACCACCGGGACAGGGAGAGACCCAGTACTTC
j_gene: TRBJ1-1; v_gene: TRBV28; abundance: NA; d_gene: TRBD1; CDR3aa: CASSPPGQTYTEAFF; CDR3nt: TGTGCCAGCAGTCCTCCGGGACAGACATACACTGAAGCTTTCTTT
j_gene: TRBJ2-7; v_gene: TRBV30; abundance: NA; d_gene: NA; CDR3aa: CAWSGITNEQYF; CDR3nt: TGTGCCTGGAGTGGTATAACTAACGAGCAGTACTTC
j_gene: TRBJ2-1; v_gene: TRBV2; abundance: NA; d_gene: NA; CDR3aa: CANRQVNEQFF; CDR3nt: TGTGCCAACCGACAGGTCAATGAGCAGTTCTTC
j_gene: TRBJ2-6; v_gene: TRBV28; abundance: NA; d_gene: NA; CDR3aa: CASSSGWGAFAGANVLTF; CDR3nt: TGTGCCAGCAGCAGTGGGTGGGGCGCATTTGCTGGGGCCAACGTCCTGACTTTC
j_gene: TRBJ1-3; v_gene: TRBV6-5; abundance: NA; d_gene: TRBD1; CDR3aa: CATTQGAGGNTIYF; CDR3nt: TGTGCCACGACCCAGGGGGCGGGTGGAAACACCATATATTTT
j_gene: TRBJ2-5; v_gene: TRBV5-1; abundance: few; d_gene: NA; CDR3aa: CASSVAGLQETQYF; CDR3nt: TGCGCCAGCAGTGTGGCGGGCCTCCAAGAGACCCAGTACTTC
j_gene: TRBJ2-1; v_gene: TRBV6-5; abundance: NA; d_gene: TRBD2; CDR3aa: CASSPGTSGRNEQFF; CDR3nt: TGTGCCAGCAGCCCCGGGACTAGCGGGAGGAATGAGCAGTTCTTC
j_gene: TRBJ2-5; v_gene: TRBV19; abundance: NA; d_gene: NA; CDR3aa: CASSIGGGTQYF; CDR3nt: TGTGCCAGTAGTATAGGAGGGGGGACCCAGTACTTC
j_gene: TRBJ2-3; v_gene: TRBV6-6; abundance: NA; d_gene: NA; CDR3aa: CASSRDYTDTQYF; CDR3nt: TGTGCCAGCAGTCGTGATTACACAGATACGCAGTATTTT
j_gene: TRBJ2-7; v_gene: TRBV4-1; abundance: NA; d_gene: TRBD2; CDR3aa: CASSQEPGGTYEQYF; CDR3nt: TGCGCCAGCAGCCAAGAACCGGGAGGCACCTACGAGCAGTACTTC
j_gene: TRBJ1-3; v_gene: TRBV5-6; abundance: NA; d_gene: NA; CDR3aa: CASSLGRGDTIYF; CDR3nt: TGTGCCAGCAGCTTGGGAAGGGGGGACACCATATATTTT
j_gene: TRBJ1-1; v_gene: TRBV7-2; abundance: NA; d_gene: TRBD1; CDR3aa: CASSLGQGDTEAFF; CDR3nt: TGTGCCAGCAGCTTAGGACAGGGAGACACTGAAGCTTTCTTT
j_gene: TRBJ1-4; v_gene: TRBV30; abundance: once; d_gene: NA; CDR3aa: CAWSVKLGEKLFF; CDR3nt: TGTGCCTGGAGTGTCAAACTAGGGGAAAAACTGTTTTTT
j_gene: TRBJ2-2; v_gene: TRBV6-5; abundance: NA; d_gene: TRBD1; CDR3aa: CASSSYRGHGELFF; CDR3nt: TGTGCCAGCAGTTCGTACAGGGGTCACGGGGAGCTGTTTTTT
j_gene: TRBJ1-2; v_gene: TRBV28; abundance: NA; d_gene: NA; CDR3aa: CASSLHQGGGYTF; CDR3nt: TGTGCCAGCAGTTTACACCAGGGAGGCGGCTACACCTTC
j_gene: TRBJ2-1; v_gene: TRBV28; abundance: once; d_gene: NA; CDR3aa: CASRNTGLSDEQFF; CDR3nt: TGTGCCAGCAGAAATACAGGGTTATCAGATGAGCAGTTCTTC
j_gene: TRBJ1-5; v_gene: TRBV19; abundance: NA; d_gene: TRBD1; CDR3aa: CASSQRTGDSNQPQHF; CDR3nt: TGTGCCAGTAGCCAACGGACAGGGGATAGCAATCAGCCCCAGCATTTT
j_gene: TRBJ1-1; v_gene: TRBV28; abundance: NA; d_gene: TRBD1; CDR3aa: CASRLDRAGEAFF; CDR3nt: TGTGCCAGCAGATTGGACAGGGCAGGTGAAGCTTTCTTT
j_gene: TRBJ2-5; v_gene: TRBV2; abundance: NA; d_gene: TRBD1; CDR3aa: CASSGRGRQETQYF; CDR3nt: TGTGCCAGCAGTGGCAGGGGGCGGCAAGAGACCCAGTACTTC
j_gene: TRBJ2-7; v_gene: TRBV5-5; abundance: NA; d_gene: NA; CDR3aa: CASGATRGRSHEQYF; CDR3nt: TGTGCCAGCGGAGCCACCCGGGGAAGGTCCCATGAGCAGTACTTC
j_gene: TRBJ2-6; v_gene: TRBV7-2; abundance: NA; d_gene: NA; CDR3aa: CASSLLGVRVLTF; CDR3nt: TGTGCCAGCAGCTTACTTGGGGTTCGGGTCCTGACTTTC
j_gene: TRBJ1-5; v_gene: TRBV5-6; abundance: NA; d_gene: NA; CDR3aa: CASSLGGRYSNQPQHF; CDR3nt: TGTGCCAGCAGCTTGGGAGGCAGATATAGCAATCAGCCCCAGCATTTT
j_gene: TRBJ1-4; v_gene: TRBV30; abundance: NA; d_gene: NA; CDR3aa: CAWSGSIVPQGKLFF; CDR3nt: TGTGCCTGGAGTGGTTCCATCGTACCCCAAGGAAAACTGTTTTTT
j_gene: TRBJ1-5; v_gene: TRBV2; abundance: NA; d_gene: NA; CDR3aa: CASSAKGPQHF; CDR3nt: TGTGCCAGCAGTGCGAAAGGGCCCCAGCATTTT
j_gene: TRBJ2-1; v_gene: TRBV5-1; abundance: once; d_gene: TRBD2; CDR3aa: CASSLVVAGDSNEQFF; CDR3nt: TGCGCCAGCAGCTTGGTAGTTGCGGGAGATAGCAATGAGCAGTTCTTC
j_gene: TRBJ1-3; v_gene: TRBV11-3; abundance: NA; d_gene: TRBD1; CDR3aa: CASSLVALNRGHGNTIYF; CDR3nt: TGTGCCAGCAGCTTAGTGGCCCTCAACAGGGGGCATGGAAACACCATATATTTT
j_gene: TRBJ2-1; v_gene: TRBV11-2; abundance: NA; d_gene: TRBD1; CDR3aa: CASSFTTGNNEQFF; CDR3nt: TGTGCCAGCAGCTTCACGACAGGGAACAATGAGCAGTTCTTC
j_gene: TRBJ2-1; v_gene: TRBV6-5; abundance: NA; d_gene: NA; CDR3aa: CASKRTDDNEQFF; CDR3nt: TGTGCCAGCAAGAGGACGGATGACAATGAGCAGTTCTTC
j_gene: TRBJ1-4; v_gene: TRBV10-3; abundance: NA; d_gene: TRBD1; CDR3aa: CAISERLGPGGEKLFF; CDR3nt: TGTGCCATCAGTGAGAGACTGGGCCCAGGGGGAGAAAAACTGTTTTTT